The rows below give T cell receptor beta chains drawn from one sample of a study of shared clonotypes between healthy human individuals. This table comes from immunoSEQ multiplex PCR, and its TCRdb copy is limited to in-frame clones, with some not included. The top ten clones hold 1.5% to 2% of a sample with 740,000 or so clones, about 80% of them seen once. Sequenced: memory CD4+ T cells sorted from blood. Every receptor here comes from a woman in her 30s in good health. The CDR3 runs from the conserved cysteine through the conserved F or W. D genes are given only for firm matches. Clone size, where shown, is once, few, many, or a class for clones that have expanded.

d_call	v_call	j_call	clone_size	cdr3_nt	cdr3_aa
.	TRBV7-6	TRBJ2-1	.	TGTGCCAGCAGCTTACCGTTCGATGAGCAGTTCTTC	CASSLPFDEQFF
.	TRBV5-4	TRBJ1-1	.	TGTGCCAGCAGCATCGACACGAACACTGAAGCTTTCTTT	CASSIDTNTEAFF
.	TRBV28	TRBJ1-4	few	TGTGCCAGCAGCCCCCATGACATCCTATCTGCAACTAATGAAAAACTGTTTTTT	CASSPHDILSATNEKLFF
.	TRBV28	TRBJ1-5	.	TGTGCCAGCAGTTTACGAGGTCCAAAAGACAATCAGCCCCAGCATTTT	CASSLRGPKDNQPQHF
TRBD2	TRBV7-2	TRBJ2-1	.	TGTGCCAGCAGCCCGCGTTTGGCGGGAGGGCGAAAGTTCTTC	CASSPRLAGGRKFF
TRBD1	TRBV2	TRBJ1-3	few	TGTGCCAGCACCGGAGACAGGGGGCACACCATATATTTT	CASTGDRGHTIYF
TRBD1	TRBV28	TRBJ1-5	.	TGTGCCAGCACCGGACAGGGCGAATTTCAGCCCCAGCATTTT	CASTGQGEFQPQHF
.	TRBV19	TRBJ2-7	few	TGTGCCAGTAGTATAGACGAAGGAGGGAACGAGCAGTACTTC	CASSIDEGGNEQYF
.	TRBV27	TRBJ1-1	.	TGTGCCAGCAGTTTATATGGAGCCACTGAAGCTTTCTTT	CASSLYGATEAFF
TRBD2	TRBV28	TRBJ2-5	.	TGTGCCAGCAGCCGCGGGACTAGAAGGGATAGAGAGACCCAGTACTTC	CASSRGTRRDRETQYF
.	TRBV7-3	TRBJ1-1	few	TGTGCCAGCAGCTTAAAGGGTAAGGACACTGAAGCTTTCTTT	CASSLKGKDTEAFF
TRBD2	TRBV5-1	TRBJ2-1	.	TGCGCCAGCAGCTTGGGAGCTAGCGGGAGGCTTGAGCAGTTCTTC	CASSLGASGRLEQFF
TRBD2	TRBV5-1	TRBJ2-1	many	TGCGCCAGCAGCCCCCGGACTAGCGGAACTAGCTCCTACAATGAGCAGTTCTTC	CASSPRTSGTSSYNEQFF
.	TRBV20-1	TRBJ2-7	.	TGCAGCGAGGCAGGGATCCACGAGCAGTACTTC	CSEAGIHEQYF
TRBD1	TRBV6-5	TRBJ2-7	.	TGTGCCAGCACCCCCCGACAGGGATCCTCCTACGAGCAGTACTTC	CASTPRQGSSYEQYF
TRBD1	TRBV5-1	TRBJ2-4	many	TGCGCCAGCAGCATGGGACAGGGAAACATTCAGTACTTC	CASSMGQGNIQYF
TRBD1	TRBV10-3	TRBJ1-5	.	TGTGCCATCAGCCAAGACAGGGACAATCAGCCCCAGCATTTT	CAISQDRDNQPQHF
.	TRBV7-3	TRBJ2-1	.	TGTGCCAGCAGCCCCCCACTCCTCAATGAGCAGTTCTTC	CASSPPLLNEQFF
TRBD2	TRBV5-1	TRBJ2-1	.	TGCGCCAGCAGCTTGGAACTAGCGGAGCACAATGAGCAGTTCTTC	CASSLELAEHNEQFF
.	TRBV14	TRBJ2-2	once	TGTGCCAGCAGCTCCTCCGGGGCGCACACCGGGGAGCTGTTTTTT	CASSSSGAHTGELFF
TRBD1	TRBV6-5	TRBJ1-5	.	TGTGCCAGCAGTCCGGGACAGTCGCACCAGCCCCAGCATTTT	CASSPGQSHQPQHF
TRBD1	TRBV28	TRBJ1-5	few	TGTGCCAGCAGTGGCTTCGACAGGGTCGGTCAGCCCCAGCATTTT	CASSGFDRVGQPQHF
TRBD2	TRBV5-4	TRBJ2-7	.	TGTGCCAGCAGCCCTCCGAGCGGGAGCTCCTACGAGCAGTACTTC	CASSPPSGSSYEQYF
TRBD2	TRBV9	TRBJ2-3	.	TGTGCCAGCAGCCCGCTTAGCGGGAGGGATGGAGATACGCAGTATTTT	CASSPLSGRDGDTQYF